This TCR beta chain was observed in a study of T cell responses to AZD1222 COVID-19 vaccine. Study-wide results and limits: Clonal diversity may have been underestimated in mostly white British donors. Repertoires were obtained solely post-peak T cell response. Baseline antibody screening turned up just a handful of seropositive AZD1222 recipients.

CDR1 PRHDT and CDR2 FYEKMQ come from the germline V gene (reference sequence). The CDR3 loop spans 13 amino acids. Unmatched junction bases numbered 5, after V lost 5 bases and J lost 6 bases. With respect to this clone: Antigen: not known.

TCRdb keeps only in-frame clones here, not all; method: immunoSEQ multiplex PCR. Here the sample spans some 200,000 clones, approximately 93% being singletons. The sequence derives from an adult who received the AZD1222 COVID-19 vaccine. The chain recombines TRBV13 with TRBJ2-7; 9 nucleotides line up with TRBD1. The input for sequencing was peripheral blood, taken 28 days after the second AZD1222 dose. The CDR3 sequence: CASSRQGVGEQYF. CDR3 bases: TGTGCCAGCAGCCGACAGGGGGTGGGCGAGCAGTACTTC.